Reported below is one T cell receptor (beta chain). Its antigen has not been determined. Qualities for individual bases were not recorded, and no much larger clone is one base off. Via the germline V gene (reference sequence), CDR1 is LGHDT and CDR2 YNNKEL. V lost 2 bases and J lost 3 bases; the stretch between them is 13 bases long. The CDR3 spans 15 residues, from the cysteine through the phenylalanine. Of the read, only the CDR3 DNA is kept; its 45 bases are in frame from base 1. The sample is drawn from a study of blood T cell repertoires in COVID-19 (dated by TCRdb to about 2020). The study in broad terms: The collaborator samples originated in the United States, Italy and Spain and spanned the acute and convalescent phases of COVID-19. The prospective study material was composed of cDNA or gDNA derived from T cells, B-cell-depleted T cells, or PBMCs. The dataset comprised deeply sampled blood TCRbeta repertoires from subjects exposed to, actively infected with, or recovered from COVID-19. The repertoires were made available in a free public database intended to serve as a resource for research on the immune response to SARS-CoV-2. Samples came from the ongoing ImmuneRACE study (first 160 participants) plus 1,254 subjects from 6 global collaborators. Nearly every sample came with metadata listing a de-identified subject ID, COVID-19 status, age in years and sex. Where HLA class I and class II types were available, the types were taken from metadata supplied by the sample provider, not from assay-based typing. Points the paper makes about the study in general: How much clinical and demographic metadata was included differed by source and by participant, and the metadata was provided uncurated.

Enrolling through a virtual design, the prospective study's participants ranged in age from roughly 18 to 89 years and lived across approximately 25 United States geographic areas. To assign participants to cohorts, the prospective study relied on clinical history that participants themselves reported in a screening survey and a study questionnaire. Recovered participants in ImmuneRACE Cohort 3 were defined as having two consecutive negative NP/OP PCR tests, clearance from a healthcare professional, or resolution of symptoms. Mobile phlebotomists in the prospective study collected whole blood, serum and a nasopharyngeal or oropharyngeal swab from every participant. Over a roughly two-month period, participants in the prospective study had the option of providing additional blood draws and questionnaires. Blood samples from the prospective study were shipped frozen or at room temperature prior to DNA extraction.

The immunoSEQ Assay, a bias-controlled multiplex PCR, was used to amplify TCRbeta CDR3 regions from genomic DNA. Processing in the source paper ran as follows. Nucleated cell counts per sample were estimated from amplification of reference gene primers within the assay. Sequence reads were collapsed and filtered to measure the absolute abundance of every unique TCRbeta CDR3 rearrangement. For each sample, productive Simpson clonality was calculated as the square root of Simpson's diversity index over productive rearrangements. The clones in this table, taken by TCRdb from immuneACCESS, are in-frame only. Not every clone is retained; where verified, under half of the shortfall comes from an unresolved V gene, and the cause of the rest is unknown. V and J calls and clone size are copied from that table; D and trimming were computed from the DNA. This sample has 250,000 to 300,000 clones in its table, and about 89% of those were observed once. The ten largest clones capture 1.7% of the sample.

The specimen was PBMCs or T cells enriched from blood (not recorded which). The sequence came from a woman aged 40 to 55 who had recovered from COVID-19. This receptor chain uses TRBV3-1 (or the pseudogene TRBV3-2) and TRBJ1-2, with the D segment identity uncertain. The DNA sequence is TGTGCCAGCAGCCAACCCTCGGGCGGGGACTATGGCTACACCTTC. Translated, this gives CASSQPSGGDYGYTF.